These 31 T cell receptor beta chains came from one sample sequenced in a study of control samples from healthy donors and cancer patients. Produced via immunoSEQ multiplex PCR; TCRdb's table is partial and in-frame only. The sample comprises around 110,000 clones, approximately 92% of which are singletons, and less than 1.5% rests with the top ten. The sample was PBMCs. The source is a woman aged 45-65 years with colorectal cancer.

The V and J genes are TRBV12-5 and TRBJ2-1; the match to TRBD2 covers 7 bases. Germline V gene lookup returns CDR1 LGHNT and CDR2 FRNRAP. The CDR3 covers 15 residues. The V gene end was trimmed by 7 bases and the J gene end by 2 bases; junction bases not matched to a gene: 8. CDR3 residues: CASALSSGAYNEQFF. CDR3 DNA sequence: TGTGCTAGTGCCTTGTCTAGCGGAGCCTACAATGAGCAGTTCTTC.

J is TRBJ1-2 and V is TRBV13; D is unresolved. The CDR3 covers 12 residues. Per the germline V gene, CDR1 is PRHDT and CDR2 is FYEKMQ (reference sequence). Trimming took 1 base from V and 8 from J, leaving 8 bases between them. CDR3 bases: TGTGCCAGCAGCTTAGTCGTGGGGGGCTACACCTTC. Its protein product is CASSLVVGGYTF.

V gene TRBV19 combines with J gene TRBJ1-6; a possible D gene is TRBD1 (6 bases). The germline V and J ends were trimmed by 6 bases and 5 bases, with 11 bases remaining between them. Looked up from germline, CDR1 is LNHDA and CDR2 is SQIVND (reference sequence). There are 14 residues in the CDR3. In nucleotides, the CDR3 is TGTGCCAGTAGCACAGGGAGAAATAATTCACCCCTCCACTTT. Translation: CASSTGRNNSPLHF.

This chain links TRBV27 with TRBJ2-7, with D hard to call. V was clipped by 3 bases and J by 2 bases, with 14 bases between them. CDR1 and CDR2 (germline): MNHEY, SMNVEV (reference sequence). The CDR3 sequence is 15 residues long. The CDR3 sequence is CASSLIPDSAYEQYF. CDR3 DNA: TGTGCCAGCAGTTTGATCCCGGATTCAGCCTACGAGCAGTACTTC.

The chain employs TRBV10-1 and TRBJ2-7; D uncertain. This CDR3 comprises 13 residues. The V and J ends lost 0 bases and 4 bases respectively, with 7 bases between them. Germline loops: CDR1 WNHNN, CDR2 SYGVQD (reference sequence). CDR3 amino acids: CASSESPGYEQYF. The CDR3 nucleotides read TGCGCCAGCAGTGAGTCCCCAGGATACGAGCAGTACTTC.

The V call is TRBV19, the J call TRBJ2-3, with unresolved D. Germline loops: CDR1 LNHDA, CDR2 SQIVND (reference sequence). This CDR3 is 15 amino acids long. Trimming pared 7 bases from V and 6 bases from J, leaving 20 bases between. Here the CDR3 reads CASNPGRRRPDTQYF. The CDR3 region has the DNA TGTGCCAGTAACCCCGGTCGACGACGACCCGATACGCAGTATTTT.

This CDR3 is CASSYRLAGDNEQFF. For the CDR3, the DNA is TGTGCCAGCAGCTACCGACTAGCGGGAGACAATGAGCAGTTCTTC. The chain links TRBV7-2 to TRBJ2-1, with 12 positions matching TRBD2. Trimming took 4 bases from V and 5 from J; bases not matched to a gene: 3. The CDR3 runs 15 residues. CDR1 and CDR2 (germline): SGHTA, FQGNSA.

The chain couples TRBV29-1 to TRBJ2-5; D might be TRBD1 (5 bases). V lost 6 bases, J lost 5 bases, and 22 bases lay in between. This CDR3 has 15 amino acids. Germline V lookup: CDR1 SQVTM, CDR2 ANQGSEA. CDR3 sequence (DNA): TGCAGCGTCGGCGAACACGACAGACCAGGGGAGACCCAGTACTTC. Residues: CSVGEHDRPGETQYF.

The chain recombines TRBV5-6 with TRBJ2-3; D gene unclear. The CDR3 consists of 13 residues. Looked up from germline, CDR1 is SGHDT and CDR2 is YYEEEE. V was clipped by 0 bases and J by 6 bases, with 8 bases between them. The CDR3 coding sequence is TGTGCCAGCAGCTTGGAGGCTGGCGATACGCAGTATTTT. This gives the protein CASSLEAGDTQYF. Based on the CDR3 plus reference TRBV5-6 and TRBJ2-3, the full variable domain is DAGVTQSPTHLIKTRGQQVTLRCSPKSGHDTVSWYQQALGQGPQFIFQYYEEEERQRGNFPDRFSGHQFPNYSSELNVNALLLGDSALYLCASSLEAGDTQYFGPGTRLTVL.

The rearrangement links TRBV5-1 to TRBJ1-2; tentative D call: TRBD1 (5 bases). Trimming pared 0 bases from V and 8 bases from J, leaving 11 bases between. The CDR3 loop spans 13 amino acids. CDR1 is SGHRS and CDR2 is YFSETQ in the germline V gene. The CDR3 sequence: CASSLAQGRGYTF. CDR3 DNA sequence: TGCGCCAGCAGCTTGGCGCAGGGACGCGGCTACACCTTC.

The chain uses TRBV19 and TRBJ1-1; the match to TRBD1 covers 8 bases. CDR3 length: 16 residues. V shed 6 bases, J shed 1 base, and the junction held 10 bases outside the gene matches. From germline, CDR1 is LNHDA and CDR2 SQIVND (reference sequence). This CDR3 reads CASSPRGRVENTEAFF. The CDR3 DNA reads TGTGCCAGTAGCCCCAGGGGGCGGGTGGAGAACACTGAAGCTTTCTTT.

V is TRBV11-2 and J is TRBJ2-7; no reliable D call. V was trimmed by 1 base and J by 6 bases, leaving 13 bases between them. The CDR3 loop spans 14 amino acids. The germline CDR1 and CDR2 sequences are SGHAT and FQNNGV. The CDR3 loop reads CASSLGLIVGEQYF. In nucleotides, the CDR3 is TGTGCCAGCAGCTTAGGCCTCATCGTGGGCGAGCAGTACTTC.

This clone turned up a few times. The chain employs TRBV27 and TRBJ2-5; 10 positions match TRBD2. The CDR3 totals 15 residues. V lost 5 bases to trimming and J lost 4 bases; unmatched junction nucleotides: 7. Germline CDR1 MNHEY, CDR2 SMNVEV (reference sequence). CDR3 in DNA: TGTGCCAGCAGTCCTAGCGGGGGTGAGGGAGAGACCCAGTACTTC. This gives the protein CASSPSGGEGETQYF.

V is TRBV2 and J is TRBJ1-1; no reliable D call. Trimming cost V 1 base and J 10 bases, with 10 bases left between them. The germline CDR1 and CDR2 sequences are SNHLY and FYNNEI. CDR3 length equals 12 residues. The CDR3 coding sequence is TGTGCCAGCAGTGAAGGATCGTGGTCAGCTTTCTTT. Its protein is CASSEGSWSAFF.

This rearrangement joins TRBV6-4 to TRBJ2-3, with 9 bases lining up with TRBD2. Germline assignment: CDR1 MRHNA and CDR2 SNTAGT. After removal of 5 bases from V and 0 bases from J, the junction contained 6 bases not matched to a gene. There are 16 residues in the CDR3. The CDR3 loop is CASSFRGGASTDTQYF. CDR3 DNA sequence: TGTGCCAGCAGTTTTCGCGGGGGGGCTAGCACAGATACGCAGTATTTT.

This sequence joins TRBV12-3 or TRBV12-4 and TRBJ1-1; TRBD1 matches 7 bases. Losses at the gene ends were 7 bases for V and 6 bases for J; bases not matched to a gene: 8. The CDR3 has 13 amino acids. CDR3 nucleotides: TGTGCCAGCACCGTTAGCAGGGGGTCTGAAGCTTTCTTT. This encodes CASTVSRGSEAFF.

The gene calls are TRBV27 and TRBJ2-2, with D uncertain. Per the germline V gene, CDR1 is MNHEY and CDR2 is SMNVEV (reference sequence). V shed 0 bases and J shed 4 bases, with 6 bases lying between them. This CDR3 comprises 14 residues. Here the CDR3 DNA reads TGTGCCAGCAGTTTATCGGCAGTCACCGGGGAGCTGTTTTTT. Its protein is CASSLSAVTGELFF.

This rearrangement joins TRBV6-5 to TRBJ2-1, with a possible D match to TRBD2 (6 bases). CDR1 is MNHEY and CDR2 is SVGAGI in the germline V gene. The CDR3 has 15 amino acids. V gave up 8 bases and J gave up 2 bases, with 16 bases separating them. This CDR3 is CASANGSPPYNEQFF. The CDR3 coding sequence is TGTGCCAGCGCAAACGGGAGCCCCCCCTACAATGAGCAGTTCTTC.

Notes on this clone: At one end the junction does not follow the germline gene, possibly because of a read error. The V and J genes are TRBV30 and TRBJ1-1; 7 positions match TRBD1. This CDR3 comprises 17 residues. From germline, CDR1 is GTSNPN and CDR2 SVGIG (reference sequence). The CDR3 reads CARSIDRVGTTNTEAFF. The CDR3 DNA is TGTGCCCGGAGTATCGACAGGGTCGGGACGACAAACACTGAAGCTTTCTTT.

The chain carries TRBV29-1 and TRBJ2-3, with 7 positions matching TRBD1. There are 14 residues in the CDR3. The V and J ends lost 6 bases and 2 bases, in that order; junction bases with no gene match: 8. In germline, CDR1 is SQVTM, CDR2 ANQGSEA. The CDR3 loop is CSVAQGSSTDTQYF. The CDR3 DNA is TGCAGCGTCGCACAGGGGTCTTCCACAGATACGCAGTATTTT.

The rearrangement links TRBV3-1 (or the pseudogene TRBV3-2) to TRBJ1-1, with no clear D. CDR1 and CDR2 (germline): LGHDT, YNNKEL (reference sequence). The CDR3 is made up of 14 amino acids. Trimming took off 4 bases at V and 0 bases at J, with 9 bases between the two ends. CDR3 residues: CASSPLNLNTEAFF. CDR3 nucleotides: TGTGCCAGCAGCCCCCTAAACCTGAACACTGAAGCTTTCTTT.

The CDR3 DNA reads TGCAGCGTTCAACGTGCTGGACAGAGCTATGGCTACACCTTC. This sequence encodes CSVQRAGQSYGYTF. The chain links TRBV29-1 to TRBJ1-2; tentatively, D is TRBD1 (6 bases). This CDR3 has 14 residues. The V end lost 5 bases, the J end lost 4 bases, and 17 bases lay between the germline ends. Germline V CDR1 and CDR2: SQVTM, ANQGSEA.

The table lists this clone with a count of one. The chain links TRBV11-3 to TRBJ2-3; no definite D call. Trimming removed 1 base at V and 4 bases at J, with 6 bases between. This CDR3 region has 13 residues. Germline values: CDR1 SGHNT, CDR2 YENEEA. CDR3 sequence reads: CASSLGEADTQYF. In nucleotides, the CDR3 is TGTGCCAGCAGCTTAGGCGAGGCAGATACGCAGTATTTT.

The V call is TRBV5-1, the J call TRBJ1-1; D possibly corresponds to TRBD1 (5 bases). This CDR3 contains 13 residues. Trimming took 9 bases from V and 5 from J, leaving 17 bases between them. Germline lookup yields CDR1 SGHRS and CDR2 YFSETQ. The CDR3 sequence is CATSPSGSTEAFF. Written as DNA, the CDR3 is TGCGCCACCTCACCCTCAGGGTCAACTGAAGCTTTCTTT.

The J gene is TRBJ2-1, the V gene TRBV13; D may match TRBD1 or TRBD2 (5 bases each). From germline, CDR1 is PRHDT and CDR2 FYEKMQ (reference sequence). V lost 4 bases and J 8 bases, leaving 15 bases between the germline ends. The CDR3 length is 14 residues. This chain's CDR3 is CASSSGRWGYEQFF. The CDR3 coding sequence is TGTGCCAGCAGCTCGGGACGATGGGGCTATGAGCAGTTCTTC. Complete variable domain (other parts from reference TRBV13 and TRBJ2-1): AAGVIQSPRHLIKEKRETATLKCYPIPRHDTVYWYQQGPGQDPQFLISFYEKMQSDKGSIPDRFSAQQFSDYHSELNMSSLELGDSALYFCASSSGRWGYEQFFGPGTRLTVL.

The chain is built from TRBV2 and TRBJ1-2, with D uncertain. The V and J ends lost 5 bases and 5 bases respectively, with 9 bases between them. The CDR3 has 12 residues. Germline-derived CDR1 and CDR2 are SNHLY and FYNNEI. The CDR3 here is CASSSDGYGYTF. Written as DNA, the CDR3 is TGTGCCAGCAGTTCGGACGGGTATGGCTACACCTTC.

V gene TRBV6-5 combines with J gene TRBJ1-3; the D is unclear. V lost 0 bases and J lost 0, with 9 bases in between. This CDR3 is 16 amino acids long. The germline CDR1 and CDR2 sequences are MNHEY and SVGAGI. The CDR3 nucleotides are TGTGCCAGCAGTTACTCCCGACAACTCTCTGGAAACACCATATATTTT. Translating gives CASSYSRQLSGNTIYF.

J is TRBJ2-3 and V is TRBV30; D might be TRBD2 (7 bases). The CDR3 covers 12 residues. Germline V CDR1 and CDR2: GTSNPN, SVGIG (reference sequence). The V gene lost 5 bases and the J gene lost 5 bases, with 11 bases spanning the gap. CDR3 region: CAWGGAGDTQYF. As DNA, the CDR3 is TGTGCCTGGGGGGGGGCGGGAGATACGCAGTATTTT.

In DNA, the CDR3 is TGTGCCAGCTCACCCGACAGCAACACTGAAGCTTTCTTT. Its protein product is CASSPDSNTEAFF. V gene TRBV18 combines with J gene TRBJ1-1; perhaps TRBD1 as D (5 bases). Germline V gives CDR1 KGHSH, CDR2 LQKENI. This CDR3 has 13 residues. V lost 3 bases and J lost 2, with 7 bases in between.

Details on this clone: Other nucleotide sequences from this sample produce the same CDR3. The chain combines TRBV21-1 with TRBJ1-2; the DNA was not compared with TRBD1, the D call given in the table. TRBV21-1 is termed a pseudogene. The CDR3 totals 14 residues. The CDR3 DNA reads TGTGCCAGCAGCAGAAGGGACAGGGATGGTGGCTACACCTTC. It specifies CASSRRDRDGGYTF.

The gene calls are TRBV5-8 and TRBJ2-7; D gene uncertain. V was shortened by 2 bases and J by 2 bases, with 14 bases between the two germline ends. CDR1 SGHTS and CDR2 YDEGEE come from the germline V gene. The CDR3 has 15 residues. The CDR3 is CASSLRPITPYEQYF. For the CDR3, the DNA is TGTGCCAGCAGCTTAAGACCGATAACCCCCTACGAGCAGTACTTC.